This T cell receptor (beta chain) is from a study of T-cell memory formation after mild COVID-19. Study-wide results and limits: Later expanders leaned toward CD4+, whereas clones contracting from day 15 to 85 were balanced CD4/CD8. Largely, contracting CD4+ clones fell within CM and EM, and contracting CD8+ clones within EMRA. The appearance of some responding clones in pre-infection memory suggested that cross-reactive memory joined.

CDR1 and CDR2 (germline): SGHDT, YYEEEE. V lost 2 bases and J lost 5, with 19 bases in between. The CDR3 runs 16 residues. As regards this clonotype: No antigen is known for it.

A 5'RACE reaction primed in the constant segment made cDNA libraries of TCR alpha and TCR beta, and these carried sample barcodes and UMIs. TCRdb reanalysed the 5' RACE reads using MiXCR and keeps one entry per CDR3 protein. Of approximately 150,000 distinct CDR3 sequences listed, 13% to 15% are singletons. Sequencing used PBMCs or a T cell subset sorted from them (not recorded which). The origin of this receptor is an adult woman who had mild COVID-19 (a few samples of this study predate the infection). Cell type and time point are not known. V usage is TRBV5-6 and J usage is TRBJ2-5; tentatively, D is TRBD2 (5 bases). CDR3 nucleotides: TGTGCCAGCAGCTTATCCATCCGGGGAGATTGGGAGACCCAGTACTTC. This codes for CASSLSIRGDWETQYF.